These 22 T cell receptor beta chains were all obtained from the same sample, sequenced in a study of shared clonotypes between healthy human individuals. Only in-frame clones appear in the TCRdb table, and some are missing; sequencing was by immunoSEQ multiplex PCR. The data contain about 520,000 clones, roughly 95% of them singletons. Sequenced sample: naive CD4+ T cells sorted from blood. Specified subset: CD45RA+ positively selected. The receptor source for this set is a woman in her twenties or thirties in good health.

This rearrangement joins TRBV5-1 to TRBJ1-3; no reliable D call. Germline CDR1 reads SGHRS; CDR2 reads YFSETQ. V lost 0 bases and J 0 bases, leaving 7 bases between the germline ends. This CDR3 region has 15 residues. The CDR3 DNA reads as TGCGCCAGCAGCTTGGCCCCCCTCTCTGGAAACACCATATATTTT. Protein product: CASSLAPLSGNTIYF.

The genes are TRBV28 and TRBJ2-6, with D possibly being TRBD2 (6 bases). The length of the CDR3 is 16 residues. The germline CDR1 and CDR2 sequences are MDHEN and SYDVKM. V shed 6 bases and J shed 0 bases, with 12 bases lying between them. CDR3 sequence reads: CASSGGEFSGANVLTF. In DNA, the CDR3 is TGTGCCAGCAGCGGGGGAGAGTTCTCTGGGGCCAACGTCCTGACTTTC.

The V and J genes are TRBV6-6 and TRBJ2-7, with 7 bases fitting TRBD1. The germline CDR1 and CDR2 sequences are MNHNY and SVGAGI (reference sequence). CDR3 size: 13 residues. The CDR3 reads CASRDRVSYEQYF. CDR3 in DNA: TGTGCTAGCCGAGACAGGGTCTCCTACGAGCAGTACTTC.

The chain combines TRBV2 with TRBJ1-1, with D unclear. Trimming cost V 7 bases and J 0 bases, with 12 bases left between them. CDR3 length equals 14 residues. The V gene's germline CDR1 is SNHLY and CDR2 FYNNEI. CDR3 coding DNA: TGTGCCAGCACGGTAGGGCCCTTGAACACTGAAGCTTTCTTT. This encodes CASTVGPLNTEAFF.

The chain recombines TRBV14 with TRBJ1-5; 8 bases match TRBD1. V was clipped by 4 bases and J by 4 bases; unmatched bases: 21. Germline V gives CDR1 SGHDN, CDR2 FVKESK. CDR3 size: 20 residues. This CDR3 reads CASSLDGGQDGSSGNQPQHF. CDR3 nucleotides: TGTGCCAGCAGCCTAGACGGGGGACAGGACGGATCTAGCGGGAATCAGCCCCAGCATTTT. The full variable domain, completed using reference TRBV14 and TRBJ1-5, is EAGVTQFPSHSVIEKGQTVTLRCDPISGHDNLYWYRRVMGKEIKFLLHFVKESKQDESGMPNNRFLAERTGGTYSTLKVQPAELEDSGVYFCASSLDGGQDGSSGNQPQHFGDGTRLSIL.

The chain has TRBV12-5 and TRBJ2-3; D is uncertain. Per the germline V gene, CDR1 is LGHNT and CDR2 is FRNRAP. The CDR3 has 14 amino acids. V was pared by 2 bases and J by 4 bases, with 10 bases between. The CDR3 DNA is TGTGCTAGTGGTTTGAGTAGCAGCGCAGATACGCAGTATTTT. This sequence encodes CASGLSSSADTQYF.

The chain is built from TRBV28 and TRBJ2-7; TRBD1 or TRBD2 may be the D gene (5 bases each). CDR1 and CDR2 from the germline V gene are MDHEN and SYDVKM. The CDR3 is made up of 15 amino acids. Trimming left V 4 bases short and J 6 bases short, with 19 bases between. The CDR3 DNA reads TGTGCCAGCAGTTCCCTGCCCGGGGCGGAAAGCGAGCAGTACTTC. It yields the protein CASSSLPGAESEQYF.

The chain uses TRBV5-1 and TRBJ1-4; TRBD1 aligns across 7 bases. The ends lost 7 bases at V and 0 bases at J; junction bases unmatched: 3. This CDR3 comprises 14 residues. In germline, CDR1 is SGHRS, CDR2 YFSETQ. In DNA, the CDR3 is TGCGCCAGCGGTACAGGGGCAACTAATGAAAAACTGTTTTTT. Its protein is CASGTGATNEKLFF.

The J gene is TRBJ2-6, the V gene TRBV5-1; the D is unclear. CDR3 length: 16 amino acids. Germline V gene sequence: CDR1 SGHRS, CDR2 YFSETQ. Trimming left V 2 bases short and J 0 bases short, with 9 bases between. The CDR3 DNA reads TGCGCCAGCAGCTTTGCAGTGGGCTCTGGGGCCAACGTCCTGACTTTC. Translation: CASSFAVGSGANVLTF.

The chain is built from TRBV29-1 and TRBJ2-2, with TRBD1 matching 8 bases. CDR1 and CDR2 (germline): SQVTM, ANQGSEA. This CDR3 comprises 15 residues. V shed 4 bases and J 1 base; nucleotides not matched to a gene: 5. CDR3 sequence (DNA): TGCAGCGTTGCATTAGACAGGGGGAACACCGGGGAGCTGTTTTTT. Translating it yields CSVALDRGNTGELFF.

The chain is built from TRBV6-6 and TRBJ1-4; D remains ambiguous. Germline V lookup: CDR1 MNHNY, CDR2 SVGAGI (reference sequence). CDR3 length equals 11 residues. Trimming removed 10 bases from V and 4 bases from J, with 7 bases in between. CDR3 sequence (DNA): TGTGCCACCCAGAATAATGAAAAACTGTTTTTT. It is translated as CATQNNEKLFF.

The V call is TRBV10-3, the J call TRBJ1-2, with 10 bases identical to TRBD1. CDR3 size: 17 residues. Germline V gene data show CDR1 as ENHRY and CDR2 as SYGVKD. Trimming removed 3 bases from V and 4 bases from J; junction bases left unmatched: 11. The CDR3 region is CAISDSLGQGGGYGYTF. CDR3 in DNA: TGTGCCATCAGTGACTCTCTCGGACAGGGGGGTGGCTATGGCTACACCTTC.

The rearrangement uses TRBV28 and TRBJ2-2, with D perhaps matching TRBD1 or TRBD2 (5 bases each). This CDR3 is built from 14 residues. The germline V gene encodes CDR1 MDHEN and CDR2 SYDVKM. Trimming pared 9 bases from V and 6 bases from J, leaving 17 bases between. The CDR3 coding sequence is TGTGCCAGTATTGAGGGCTCGGGGCCCGGGGAGCTGTTTTTT. It codes for CASIEGSGPGELFF.

The CDR3 DNA reads as TGTGCCAGCAGCCCCATTCCTCTTGCCGGGGAGCTGTTTTTT. Encoded protein: CASSPIPLAGELFF. The chain is built from TRBV4-2 and TRBJ2-2, with unresolved D. V dropped 4 bases and J dropped 6 bases, with 12 bases sitting between them. The germline CDR1 and CDR2 sequences are LGHNA and YNFKEQ. The CDR3 loop spans 14 amino acids.

This chain connects TRBV5-1 to TRBJ1-4, with D unresolved. In germline, CDR1 is SGHRS, CDR2 YFSETQ. V gave up 3 bases and J gave up 0 bases, with 12 bases separating them. The CDR3 consists of 16 residues. Written as DNA, the CDR3 is TGCGCCAGCAGCTCCTCAGCGGTTGCAACTAATGAAAAACTGTTTTTT. It encodes CASSSSAVATNEKLFF.

The chain combines TRBV7-8 with TRBJ2-7; TRBD2 is a possible D gene (5 bases). V was trimmed by 1 base and J by 7 bases, leaving 11 bases between them. This CDR3 is built from 13 residues. The germline gives CDR1 SGHVS, CDR2 FQNEAQ. In DNA, the CDR3 is TGTGCCAGCAGCTTAGATCGGGATTGGGAGCAGTACTTC. Translated, it gives CASSLDRDWEQYF.

The chain recombines TRBV5-5 with TRBJ2-7; D not resolved. From germline, CDR1 is SGHKS and CDR2 YYEKEE (reference sequence). Trimming took 4 bases from V and 4 from J, leaving 12 bases between them. The CDR3 is 13 residues long. For the CDR3, the DNA is TGTGCCAGCAGCAGAACCCCATTTTACGAGCAGTACTTC. Amino acids: CASSRTPFYEQYF. Full variable domain (missing parts from reference TRBV5-5 and TRBJ2-7): DAGVTQSPTHLIKTRGQQVTLRCSPISGHKSVSWYQQVLGQGPQFIFQYYEKEERGRGNFPDRFSARQFPNYSSELNVNALLLGDSALYLCASSRTPFYEQYFGPGTRLTVT.

CDR3 coding DNA: TGTGCCACTACACGGGAGGGGGACACTGAAGCTTTCTTT. It is translated as CATTREGDTEAFF. The gene calls are TRBV10-3 and TRBJ1-1, with D possibly matching TRBD1 (6 bases). Trimming removed 10 bases from V and 3 bases from J, with 15 bases in between. CDR3 size: 13 residues. Germline V lookup: CDR1 ENHRY, CDR2 SYGVKD.

This rearrangement joins TRBV2 to TRBJ2-7; TRBD2 matches at 8 bases. Germline CDR1 and CDR2: SNHLY and FYNNEI. The CDR3 totals 13 residues. The V gene end was trimmed by 6 bases and the J gene end by 4 bases; junction bases not matched to a gene: 5. CDR3 loop: CASRALAGYEQYF. DNA of the CDR3: TGTGCCAGCAGAGCGCTAGCGGGTTACGAGCAGTACTTC. The full variable domain, with the rest looked up from reference TRBV2 and TRBJ2-7, is EPEVTQTPSHQVTQMGQEVILRCVPISNHLYFYWYRQILGQKVEFLVSFYNNEISEKSEIFDDQFSVERPDGSNFTLKIRSTKLEDSAMYFCASRALAGYEQYFGPGTRLTVT.

The rearrangement joins TRBV2 to TRBJ2-7; a weak D match, TRBD1 (6 bases). The CDR3 has 14 residues. CDR1 is SNHLY, CDR2 FYNNEI, per germline. Between the trimmed V and J ends, which lost 8 bases and 5 bases, there was a span of 19 bases. The CDR3 nucleotides read TGTGCCAGCTCTTCTCAGGGGTTCGGCGACGAGCAGTACTTC. Translation gives CASSSQGFGDEQYF.

The rearrangement links TRBV5-6 to TRBJ2-7, with D perhaps assigned TRBD1 or TRBD2 (5 bases each). The CDR3 contains 13 residues. V lost 0 bases to trimming and J lost 6 bases, with 10 bases between them. Germline values: CDR1 SGHDT, CDR2 YYEEEE. The CDR3 loop reads CASSLARGSEQYF. Here the CDR3 DNA reads TGTGCCAGCAGCTTGGCGAGGGGCTCCGAGCAGTACTTC.

This sequence joins TRBV6-1 and TRBJ2-7; possible D gene TRBD1, 6 bases. The CDR3 totals 14 residues. V gave up 9 bases and J gave up 3 bases, with 18 bases separating them. Germline V lookup: CDR1 MNHNS, CDR2 SASEGT. CDR3 in amino acids: CASLGQKTLYEQYF. DNA for the CDR3: TGTGCCAGTCTCGGACAGAAGACTCTCTACGAGCAGTACTTC.